Below, 8 T cell receptor beta chains from the same sample are listed, as sequenced in a study of blood T cells in healthy people across ages. For the second PCR, which ran for 7 to 11 cycles, a sample-barcoded 5' primer and a J-beta primer mix were used. TCRdb itself ran the 5' RACE reads through MiXCR, one entry per CDR3 protein. The table records approximately 360,000 distinct CDR3 sequences, about half of them present only once. Sequencing used blood. Receptor source: a man aged 55 to 70 in good health.

This clonotype was found a few times. This chain uses TRBV20-1 with TRBJ1-2; TRBD1 is a possible D gene (6 bases). This CDR3 is built from 14 residues. The ends were cut back, 4 bases at V and 4 bases at J, with 16 bases in the middle. CDR1 is DFQATT and CDR2 is SNEGSKA in the germline V gene (reference sequence). Here the CDR3 DNA reads TGCAGTGCTATTGCACATGACAGGCCCTATGGCTACACCTTC. Translated, it gives CSAIAHDRPYGYTF.

In its sample, this clonotype was seen many times. The rearrangement joins TRBV12-3 or TRBV12-4 to TRBJ2-5; perhaps D is TRBD1 or TRBD2 (6 bases each). Trimming took 7 bases from V and 2 from J, leaving 14 bases between them. The CDR3 covers 14 residues. The CDR3 DNA reads TGTGCCAGCAACCGGGGGCAGGCTCAAGAGACCCAGTACTTC. Protein: CASNRGQAQETQYF.

The rearrangement joins TRBV10-3 to TRBJ2-7, with 13 bases identical to TRBD2. The J call may be in error: the DNA end matches TRBJ2-5 better. The CDR3 sequence is 15 residues long. In germline, CDR1 is ENHRY, CDR2 SYGVKD. DNA of the CDR3: TGTGCCATCAGACGGACTAGCGGGAGTTTGGAGACCCAGTACTTC. Protein: CAIRRTSGSLETQYF.

This clonotype was counted many times. V gene TRBV20-1 combines with J gene TRBJ2-3; TRBD2 aligns across 12 bases. The ends lost 6 bases at V and 4 bases at J; junction bases unmatched: 2. Germline values: CDR1 DFQATT, CDR2 SNEGSKA (reference sequence). CDR3 length: 13 residues. The CDR3 spells CSARTSGADTQYF. The CDR3 coding sequence is TGCAGTGCGAGGACTAGCGGGGCAGATACGCAGTATTTT.

This clonotype was counted a few times. This chain links TRBV13 with TRBJ1-6; 8 positions match TRBD1. The CDR3 contains 15 residues. The germline gives CDR1 PRHDT, CDR2 FYEKMQ (reference sequence). V shed 5 bases, J shed 5 bases, and the junction held 5 bases outside the gene matches. The CDR3: CASSPGQGHNSPLHF. As DNA, the CDR3 is TGTGCCAGCAGCCCAGGACAGGGCCATAATTCACCCCTCCACTTT.

This clonotype was seen just once. In DNA form, the CDR3 reads TGTGCCAGCAGTTACGGCAGGGGGGCATCTAATGAAAAACTGTTTTTT. Translation gives CASSYGRGASNEKLFF. J is TRBJ1-4 and V is TRBV6-6, with 7 positions matching TRBD1. The ends lost 2 bases at V and 3 bases at J; junction bases unmatched: 6. Germline CDR1 and CDR2: MNHNY and SVGAGI (reference sequence). This CDR3 spans 16 amino acids.

For this clonotype: A read error may explain this, as a much larger clone is one base away. The J gene is TRBJ2-6, the V gene TRBV5-1; no firm D call. Germline CDR1 reads SGHRS; CDR2 reads YFSETQ. The CDR3 has 15 amino acids. The CDR3 sequence: CTSSLMASGANVLTF. The CDR3, as DNA: TGCACCAGCAGCTTGATGGCCTCTGGGGCCAACGTCCTGACTTTC.

This clonotype has just a few counts. The chain links TRBV27 to TRBJ1-1; tentative D call: TRBD1 (5 bases). The CDR3 is 16 residues long. Per germline, CDR1 MNHEY and CDR2 SMNVEV (reference sequence). With 6 bases removed from V and 4 bases from J, the gap between germline ends came to 21 bases. CDR3 amino acids: CASSPRAGRQGTEAFF. The DNA for the CDR3 is TGTGCCAGCAGCCCTCGGGCAGGCCGGCAGGGCACTGAAGCTTTCTTT.